This TCR beta chain stems from a study of beta chain features in type 1 diabetes. Findings and caveats of the study: The VDJ junctions of type 1 diabetes patients carried fewer insertions and more deletions. All four CD4+ subsets of Type 1 diabetes patients contained TCRB CDR3s that were moderately but significantly shorter.

Sequencing targeted expressed TCRB transcripts, as all isolated RNA had been reverse transcribed. Clones were read by immunoSEQ multiplex PCR, and TCRdb kept only the in-frame ones, dropping some. Among 65,000 to 85,000 clones, about 48% were seen once, and the ten largest hold around 0.72%. Trimming removed 4 bases from V and 6 bases from J; junction bases left unmatched: 22. Germline assignment: CDR1 SGHNT and CDR2 YYREEE (reference sequence). This CDR3 contains 19 residues. In the case of this clone: What it binds is unknown.

The chain recombines TRBV5-4 with TRBJ2-3; 8 nucleotides line up with TRBD2. Material for sequencing was central memory CD4+ T cells from blood. This receptor was identified in a man aged 30 to 39 with type 1 diabetes. The CDR3 loop reads CASSRSSRGVAGRSDTQYF. For the CDR3, the DNA is TGTGCCAGCAGCCGAAGCTCCCGGGGGGTAGCGGGAAGGTCGGATACGCAGTATTTT.